The source of this TCR beta chain is a study of CD8+CD57+ T cells in acquired aplastic anemia. Study overall: Sorted CD4+ and CD8+ cells gave a mean 3.2 ug DNA, range 0.2 to 27.4 ug.

Germline V CDR1 and CDR2: WSHSY, SAAADI. Trimming shortened V by 8 bases and J by 0 bases, and 10 bases separated the two germline ends. This CDR3 has 13 amino acids. TCR beta VDJ and CDR3 profiles were obtained from a genomic DNA template. Each CDR3 protein gets one entry after TCRdb re-called the reads with MiXCR. The table lists roughly 220,000 distinct CDR3 sequences, around three fifths of them singletons. Patients who underwent sequencing had shown CD8+CD57+ cell expansion by flow cytometry. The sequenced sample was sorted CD4+, CD8+, or CD8+CD57+ T cells (not recorded which) from PBMCs. The origin of this receptor is a human donor with aplastic anemia. This chain connects TRBV10-2 to TRBJ1-2, with unresolved D. CDR3 DNA sequence: TGCGCCAGCGTCATGGGTTCTAACTATGGCTACACCTTC. This translates into CASVMGSNYGYTF.